Reported below is one T cell receptor (beta chain). The data were taken from a study of blood T cell repertoires in COVID-19. Whole-study context: Acute-phase and convalescent COVID-19 samples originated in the United States, Italy and Spain.

Residents of 20 to 25 US areas, aged roughly 18 to 89 years, made up the participants. The study assigned cohorts using participant-reported clinical history. The recovered donors of Cohort 3 showed two negative PCRs, clearance, or symptom resolution. Method: immunoSEQ multiplex PCR; TCRdb's copy keeps in-frame clones and lacks some. The table records hundreds of thousands of clones, approximately 84% of them present only once. Sequencing was done on a sample of PBMCs or T cells enriched from blood (not recorded which). The TCR comes from a man aged 30 to 45 who had recovered from COVID-19.

CDR3 nucleotides: TGTGCCAGTAGTATTTCGGGGGGGGCAATAGAGACCCAGTACTTC. Amino acid sequence: CASSISGGAIETQYF. The rearrangement joins TRBV19 to TRBJ2-5; TRBD2 matches at 8 bases. Trimming removed 3 bases from V and 4 bases from J; junction bases left unmatched: 7. The CDR3 is 15 residues long. The germline CDR1 and CDR2 sequences are LNHDA and SQIVND (reference sequence).